This T cell receptor beta chain is drawn from a study of blood T cell repertoires in COVID-19. The V end was cut by 5 bases, the J end by 4 bases, with 11 bases between. CDR3 length equals 13 residues. The germline V gene has CDR1 MDHEN and CDR2 SYDVKM. As processed by the authors: Amplifying reference gene primers gave estimates of nucleated cell counts. Here immunoSEQ multiplex PCR was the method, and the copy in TCRdb shows in-frame clones only, minus some. That table supplies the V and J calls and clone size; D and trimming were determined from the DNA. The sample carries roughly 200,000 clones, 75% to 90% recorded once.

Sequencing input: PBMCs or T cells enriched from blood (not recorded which). The TCR comes from a middle-aged man who had recovered from COVID-19. This chain uses TRBV28 with TRBJ1-2, with D unclear. The CDR3 reads CASSPPGSYGYTF. CDR3 DNA: TGTGCCAGCAGTCCCCCGGGAAGCTATGGCTACACCTTC.